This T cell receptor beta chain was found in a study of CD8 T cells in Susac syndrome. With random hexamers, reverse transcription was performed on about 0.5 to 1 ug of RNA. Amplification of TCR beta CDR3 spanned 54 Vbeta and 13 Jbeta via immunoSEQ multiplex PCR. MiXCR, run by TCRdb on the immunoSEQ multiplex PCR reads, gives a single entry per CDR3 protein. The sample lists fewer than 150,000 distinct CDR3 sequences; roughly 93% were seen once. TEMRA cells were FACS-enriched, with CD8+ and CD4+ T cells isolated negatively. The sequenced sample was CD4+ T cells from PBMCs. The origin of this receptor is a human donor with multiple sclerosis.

The DNA for the CDR3 is TGTGCCAGCAGTTACTCCCCTGGAAACACCATATATTTT. It specifies CASSYSPGNTIYF. The chain recombines TRBV6-6 with TRBJ1-3; D unresolved. The CDR3 is made up of 13 amino acids. V was pared by 0 bases and J by 2 bases, with 2 bases between. Germline CDR1 reads MNHNY; CDR2 reads SVGAGI (reference sequence).